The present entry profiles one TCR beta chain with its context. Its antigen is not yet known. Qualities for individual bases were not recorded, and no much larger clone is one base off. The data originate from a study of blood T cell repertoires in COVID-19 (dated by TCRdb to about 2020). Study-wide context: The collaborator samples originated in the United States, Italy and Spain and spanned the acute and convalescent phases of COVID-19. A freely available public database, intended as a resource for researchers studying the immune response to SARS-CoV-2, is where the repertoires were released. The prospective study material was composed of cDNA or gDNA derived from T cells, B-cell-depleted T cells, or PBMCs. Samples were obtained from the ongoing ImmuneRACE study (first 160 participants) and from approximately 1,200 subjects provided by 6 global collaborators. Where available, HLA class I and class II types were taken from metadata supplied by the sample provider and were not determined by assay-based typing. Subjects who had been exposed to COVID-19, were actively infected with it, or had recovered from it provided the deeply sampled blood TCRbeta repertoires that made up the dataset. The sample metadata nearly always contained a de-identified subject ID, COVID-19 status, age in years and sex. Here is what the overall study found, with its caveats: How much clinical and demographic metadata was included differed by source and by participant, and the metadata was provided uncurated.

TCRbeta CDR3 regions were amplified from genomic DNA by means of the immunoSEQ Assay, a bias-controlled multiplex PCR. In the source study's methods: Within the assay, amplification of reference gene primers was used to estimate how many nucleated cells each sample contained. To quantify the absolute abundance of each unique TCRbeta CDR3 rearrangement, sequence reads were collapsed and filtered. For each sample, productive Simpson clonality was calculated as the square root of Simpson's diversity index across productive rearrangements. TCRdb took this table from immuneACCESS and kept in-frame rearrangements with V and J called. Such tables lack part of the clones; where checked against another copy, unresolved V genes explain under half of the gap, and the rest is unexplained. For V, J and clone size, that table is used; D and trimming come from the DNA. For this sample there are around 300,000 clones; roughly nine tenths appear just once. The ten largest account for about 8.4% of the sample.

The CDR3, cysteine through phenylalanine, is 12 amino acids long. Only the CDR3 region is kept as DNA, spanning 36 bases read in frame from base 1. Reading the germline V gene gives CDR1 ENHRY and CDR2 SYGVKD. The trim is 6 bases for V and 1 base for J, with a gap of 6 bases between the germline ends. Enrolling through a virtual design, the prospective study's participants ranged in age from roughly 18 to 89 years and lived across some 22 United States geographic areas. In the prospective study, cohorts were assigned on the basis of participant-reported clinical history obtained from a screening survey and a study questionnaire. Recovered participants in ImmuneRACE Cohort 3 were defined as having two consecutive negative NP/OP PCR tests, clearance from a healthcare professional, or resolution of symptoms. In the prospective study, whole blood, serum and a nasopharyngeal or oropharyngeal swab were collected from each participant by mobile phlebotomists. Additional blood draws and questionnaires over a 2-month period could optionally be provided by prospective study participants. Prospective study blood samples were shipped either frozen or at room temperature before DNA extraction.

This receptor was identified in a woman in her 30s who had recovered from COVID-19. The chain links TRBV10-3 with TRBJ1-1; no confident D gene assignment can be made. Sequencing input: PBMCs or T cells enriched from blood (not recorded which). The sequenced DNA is TGTGCCATCAGACGGGAGAACACTGAAGCTTTCTTT. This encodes CAIRRENTEAFF.